This TCR beta chain appears in the sequencing data of a study of OX40 agonist ivuxolimab in advanced cancers. In terms of the full investigation: The costimulatory receptor OX40 (CD134) was targeted by ivuxolimab, a fully human IgG2 agonistic monoclonal antibody. Peripheral TCRbeta sequencing was intended to test whether TCR sequence diversity was altered and clonal T-cell expansion was caused by ivuxolimab. Of the approximately 50 dose-escalation patients, hepatocellular carcinoma was present in some 19, melanoma in approximately 15, renal cell carcinoma in 9 and head and neck cancer in 9. Intravenous ivuxolimab was administered to patients every 2 weeks at six dose levels: 0.01, 0.1, 0.3, 1.5, 3 and 10 mg/kg. The paper describes the monotherapy dose-escalation part (N = 52 patients) of the phase I trial of ivuxolimab. In the dose-escalation cohort, 75% to 85% of patients were male, and the mean age was roughly 60 years with a range of about 20 to 80. Three dose-escalation patients achieved partial responses, one with hepatocellular carcinoma and two with cutaneous melanoma. Prior anti-PD-1, anti-PD-L1 or anti-CTLA-4 therapy was permitted, and checkpoint inhibitors had been received by roughly two fifths of dose-escalation patients. The paper as a whole reports these results and caveats: Partial responders in the 0.1-3.0 mg/kg groups had among the lowest normalized peripheral clonal expansion, especially among CD8+ T cells. At doses from 0.1 to 3.0 mg/kg, clonal expansion was seen in both CD4+ and CD8+ blood T cells between baseline and week 6. Low levels of normalized T-cell clonal expansion were also seen in some patients who did not respond. After ivuxolimab, expanded clones were on average more numerous among CD8+ T cells than among CD4+ T cells. Antigen specificity was not determined for the clonally expanded peripheral T cells.

Patients with autoimmune disease history or receiving systemic immunosuppression were excluded from the trial. Peripheral blood for TCR sequencing was drawn from every dose cohort at baseline, at cycle 4 day 1 and at cycle 7 day 1. The samples were drawn from a first-in-human, open-label, multicenter phase I dose-escalation trial of ivuxolimab. Adults with locally advanced or metastatic melanoma, renal cell, hepatocellular, or head and neck squamous cell carcinoma were enrolled in the trial. CD4+ and CD8+ T cells were sorted separately from peripheral blood before TCR sequencing. Points on this clone: Which antigen it targets is not known. No qualities accompany the bases; no much larger clone lies one base away.

For sequencing of the TCRbeta CDR3 region, genomic DNA was extracted from the sorted cells. The immunoSEQ Assay was used for sequencing of TCRbeta CDR3 regions. The table comes from immuneACCESS by way of TCRdb, which keeps in-frame sequences with V and J called. Part of the clones is missing from these tables; in studies checked, under half for an unresolved V gene and the rest for unknown reasons. For this sample there are approximately 74,000 clones; more than 70% appear just once. Over 0.25% of the sample comes from the top ten. Sequenced here: CD4+ or CD8+ T cells sorted from blood, sampled in a trial of the OX40 agonist ivuxolimab. This sequence originates from an adult with an advanced solid tumor such as melanoma, head and neck, liver or kidney cancer.

The CDR3: CASSAGHLSYNEQFF. In nucleotides, the sequence is TGTGCCAGCAGCGCGGGACATTTATCTTACAATGAGCAGTTCTTC. This chain is built from TRBV7-9 and TRBJ2-1, with the D call perhaps TRBD1 or TRBD2, each one matching 6 bases. The CDR3 holds 15 amino acids from the cysteine to the phenylalanine. Just CDR3 DNA is preserved here, 45 bases in frame from base 1. Deletion took 5 bases off V and 4 bases off J, with a span of 15 bases between the germline ends. As encoded in the germline V gene (reference sequence), CDR1 is SEHNR while CDR2 is FQNEAQ.